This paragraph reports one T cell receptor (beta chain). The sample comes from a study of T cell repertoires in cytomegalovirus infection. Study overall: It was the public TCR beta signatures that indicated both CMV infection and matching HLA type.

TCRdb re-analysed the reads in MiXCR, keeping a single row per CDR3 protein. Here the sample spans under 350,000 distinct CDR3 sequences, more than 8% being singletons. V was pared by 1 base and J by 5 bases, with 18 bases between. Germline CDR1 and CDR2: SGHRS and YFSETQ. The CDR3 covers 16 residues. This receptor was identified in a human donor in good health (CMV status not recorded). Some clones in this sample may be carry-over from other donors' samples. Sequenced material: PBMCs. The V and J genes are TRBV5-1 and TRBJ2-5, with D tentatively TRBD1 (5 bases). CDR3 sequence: CASSLLDTKNGETQYF. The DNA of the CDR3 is TGCGCCAGCAGCTTGTTGGACACCAAAAACGGGGAGACCCAGTACTTC. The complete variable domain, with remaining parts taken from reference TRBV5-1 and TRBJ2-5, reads KAGVTQTPRYLIKTRGQQVTLSCSPISGHRSVSWYQQTPGQGLQFLFEYFSETQRNKGNFPGRFSGRQFSNSRSEMNVSTLELGDSALYLCASSLLDTKNGETQYFGPGTRLLVL.